Each of the 5 T cell receptor beta chains below was sequenced from the same sample in a study of response to subunit inactivated influenza vaccine. TCRdb called the RT-PCR reads again in MiXCR, with one record for every CDR3 protein. The table lists 450,000 to 600,000 distinct CDR3 sequences, 16% of them singletons. Sequencing was performed on CD4+ T cells sorted from PBMCs, taken around 2 years after vaccination. The source of these receptors is a man aged 50 to 75 who received an inactivated influenza vaccine.

This clonotype was picked up a small number of times. The V and J genes are TRBV5-1 and TRBJ2-3; D remains ambiguous. Germline CDR1 SGHRS, CDR2 YFSETQ. This CDR3 contains 15 residues. V lost 2 bases, J lost 0 bases, and 10 bases lay in between. CDR3 bases: TGCGCCAGCAGCTTAGCACCTGAGAGCACAGATACGCAGTATTTT. Translated, it gives CASSLAPESTDTQYF.

The rearrangement links TRBV4-3 to TRBJ1-4; TRBD1 might be the D (5 bases). In germline, CDR1 is LGHNA, CDR2 YSLEER. The CDR3 consists of 14 residues. With 4 bases removed from V and 12 bases from J, the gap between germline ends came to 18 bases. As DNA, the CDR3 is TGCGCCAGCAGCCCCCGGGACGCCGGCGGCGAACTGTTTTTT. This codes for CASSPRDAGGELFF.

The chain joins TRBV5-1 to TRBJ2-7; no reliable D call. The V end lost 0 bases, the J end lost 3 bases, and 10 bases lay between the germline ends. Germline lookup yields CDR1 SGHRS and CDR2 YFSETQ. CDR3 size: 14 residues. The CDR3 reads CASSLVETDYEQYF. The CDR3 DNA reads TGCGCCAGCAGCTTGGTTGAGACGGACTACGAGCAGTACTTC.

CDR3 region: CSARDPAGGSTDTQYF. The CDR3 nucleotides are TGCAGTGCTAGAGATCCAGCGGGAGGTAGCACAGATACGCAGTATTTT. This chain connects TRBV20-1 to TRBJ2-3; 9 bases agree with TRBD2. CDR1 is DFQATT and CDR2 is SNEGSKA in the germline V gene (reference sequence). The CDR3 is 16 residues long. V gave up 0 bases and J gave up 0 bases; unmatched junction bases: 4.

V and J are TRBV29-1 and TRBJ2-7; D is unresolved. V lost 4 bases to trimming and J lost 4 bases, with 11 bases between them. The CDR3 has 12 amino acids. The germline V gene has CDR1 SQVTM and CDR2 ANQGSEA. CDR3 in amino acids: CSVVILGYEQYF. In DNA form, the CDR3 reads TGCAGCGTTGTTATATTAGGTTACGAGCAGTACTTC.